These 26 T cell receptor beta chains were all obtained from the same sample, sequenced in a study of OX40 agonist ivuxolimab in advanced cancers. Clones were sequenced by immunoSEQ multiplex PCR, and TCRdb holds only the in-frame ones, with some missing. In the table there are about 93,000 clones, about 92% of which are singletons. Sequenced material: CD4+ or CD8+ T cells sorted from blood, taken in a trial of the OX40 agonist ivuxolimab. The source of these receptors is an adult with an advanced solid tumor such as melanoma, head and neck, liver or kidney cancer.

This chain links TRBV11-2 with TRBJ2-7, with D tentatively TRBD1 (6 bases). This CDR3 region has 15 residues. V lost 7 bases and J 0 bases, leaving 16 bases between the germline ends. Germline CDR1 and CDR2: SGHAT and FQNNGV. CDR3 bases: TGTGCCAGCACGACAGGCCACCTGAGCTCCTACGAGCAGTACTTC. It codes for CASTTGHLSSYEQYF.

The rearrangement joins TRBV7-8 to TRBJ2-3, with D unresolved. Germline V gives CDR1 SGHVS, CDR2 FQNEAQ. The CDR3 is 13 residues long. Trimming took 1 base from V and 7 from J, leaving 9 bases between them. Here the CDR3 reads CASSLDRIYTQYF. CDR3 in DNA: TGTGCCAGCAGCTTAGACCGGATCTATACGCAGTATTTT.

The chain combines TRBV11-2 with TRBJ1-1, with 7 bases fitting TRBD1. The CDR3 has 16 residues. Losses at the gene ends were 4 bases for V and 0 bases for J; bases not matched to a gene: 8. Germline V gives CDR1 SGHAT, CDR2 FQNNGV. CDR3 protein: CASSSGDRVMNTEAFF. CDR3 sequence (DNA): TGTGCCAGCAGCTCAGGAGACAGGGTTATGAACACTGAAGCTTTCTTT.

This clone was seen once. The chain carries TRBV5-1 and TRBJ2-7; TRBD1 is a possible D gene (5 bases). In germline, CDR1 is SGHRS, CDR2 YFSETQ. The CDR3 is made up of 14 amino acids. V was clipped by 0 bases and J by 3 bases, with 10 bases between them. The CDR3 DNA is TGCGCCAGCAGCTTGGGCAGGGTGGACTACGAGCAGTACTTC. Amino acid sequence: CASSLGRVDYEQYF.

The CDR3 DNA is TGTGCCAGCAGCTTAGTATCCGGGAATTCTCTCTACCTAGCAGATACGCAGTATTTT. It translates to CASSLVSGNSLYLADTQYF. V gene TRBV7-9 combines with J gene TRBJ2-3; tentatively, D is TRBD2 (5 bases). V lost 1 base and J 4 bases, leaving 24 bases between the germline ends. Germline V gene sequence: CDR1 SEHNR, CDR2 FQNEAQ (reference sequence). This CDR3 is 19 amino acids long.

The chain recombines TRBV10-2 with TRBJ1-6; a weak D match, TRBD1 (5 bases). Trimming cost V 4 bases and J 9 bases, with 13 bases left between them. The CDR3 covers 14 residues. Germline V CDR1 and CDR2: WSHSY, SAAADI. CDR3 in amino acids: CASSAIGGGSPLHF. The DNA of the CDR3 is TGCGCCAGCAGTGCTATAGGTGGGGGTTCACCCCTCCACTTT.

The chain joins TRBV6-6 to TRBJ1-5; D unclear. The CDR3 consists of 14 residues. Per the germline V gene, CDR1 is MNHNY and CDR2 is SVGAGI (reference sequence). V gave up 5 bases and J gave up 2 bases, with 10 bases separating them. CDR3 sequence reads: CASSRTRGNQPQHF. The CDR3 DNA is TGTGCCAGCAGTCGGACGAGGGGCAATCAGCCCCAGCATTTT.

The chain recombines TRBV30 with TRBJ2-1; 14 positions match TRBD2. The CDR3 totals 14 residues. Germline loops: CDR1 GTSNPN, CDR2 SVGIG (reference sequence). The V segment lost 3 bases and the J segment 8 bases; nucleotides outside the gene matches: 3. This CDR3 reads CAWRGTSGRYEQFF. The DNA of the CDR3 is TGTGCCTGGAGGGGGACTAGCGGGAGATATGAGCAGTTCTTC. The variable domain in full, with the rest retrieved from reference TRBV30 and TRBJ2-1, is SQTIHQWPATLVQPVGSPLSLECTVEGTSNPNLYWYRQAAGRGLQLLFYSVGIGQISSEVPQNLSASRPQDRQFILSSKKLLLSDSGFYLCAWRGTSGRYEQFFGPGTRLTVL.

This chain links TRBV6-5 with TRBJ1-5, with TRBD1 identical over 12 bases. With V trimmed by 6 bases and J by 2 bases, 2 bases remained unmatched. Germline loops: CDR1 MNHEY, CDR2 SVGAGI. This CDR3 is 15 amino acids long. The CDR3 spells CASRGQGAGNQPQHF. The CDR3, as DNA: TGTGCCAGCAGGGGACAGGGGGCGGGCAATCAGCCCCAGCATTTT.

The J gene is TRBJ2-2, the V gene TRBV27; 9 positions match TRBD2. V trimming: 6 bases; J trimming: 4 bases; junction bases outside the gene matches: 12. The CDR3 loop spans 17 amino acids. Germline CDR1 MNHEY, CDR2 SMNVEV (reference sequence). The CDR3 DNA reads TGTGCCAGCAGCCGGACCTCGCGGGGGGGCCTCACCGGGGAGCTGTTTTTT. It translates to CASSRTSRGGLTGELFF.

The rearrangement links TRBV18 to TRBJ2-1; D possibly corresponds to TRBD1 (5 bases). The CDR3 has 15 residues. The germline gives CDR1 KGHSH, CDR2 LQKENI. Trimming left V 0 bases short and J 4 bases short, with 10 bases between. The CDR3 loop reads CASSPPQGDYNEQFF. As DNA, the CDR3 is TGTGCCAGCTCACCACCGCAAGGGGATTACAATGAGCAGTTCTTC.

The chain employs TRBV18 and TRBJ1-1; D unresolved. Germline CDR1 is KGHSH and CDR2 is LQKENI. CDR3 length: 15 residues. Trimming pared 3 bases from V and 1 base from J, leaving 12 bases between. The CDR3 loop is CASSPIDKQNTEAFF. In DNA form, the CDR3 reads TGTGCCAGCTCACCTATCGACAAACAGAACACTGAAGCTTTCTTT.

This clone was recorded only once. In the same sample, other DNA sequences code for this CDR3. This CDR3 reads CASSLGQGDEKLFF. CDR3 DNA: TGCGCCAGCAGCCTTGGACAGGGGGACGAAAAACTGTTTTTT. This chain joins TRBV5-1 and TRBJ1-4; TRBD1 aligns across 10 bases. The CDR3 runs 14 residues. Germline V gene data show CDR1 as SGHRS and CDR2 as YFSETQ. J lost 8 bases, V lost 4 bases, and 5 bases had no gene match.

This chain connects TRBV6-6 to TRBJ1-1; the match to TRBD1 covers 7 bases. Germline V gives CDR1 MNHNY, CDR2 SVGAGI (reference sequence). V dropped 2 bases and J dropped 3; count of bases not matched to a gene: 3. This CDR3 is 14 amino acids long. In DNA, the CDR3 is TGTGCCAGCAGTTACGACAGGGCTGACACTGAAGCTTTCTTT. It yields the protein CASSYDRADTEAFF.

This chain links TRBV4-1 with TRBJ2-1, with D possibly being TRBD2 (5 bases). This CDR3 is 18 amino acids long. Germline CDR1 is MGHRA and CDR2 is YSYEKL. Deletions cut 1 base from V and 0 bases from J, with 16 bases between. The CDR3 DNA sequence: TGCGCCAGCAGCCAAGTGGGCTGGGGAGCCGGCTCCTACAATGAGCAGTTCTTC. It codes for CASSQVGWGAGSYNEQFF.

The V and J genes are TRBV6-6 and TRBJ2-7; no reliable D call. Trimming left V 6 bases short and J 2 bases short, with 8 bases between. The length of the CDR3 is 12 residues. Germline-derived CDR1 and CDR2 are MNHNY and SVGAGI (reference sequence). The CDR3 bases are TGTGCCAGCAGAACAGATGCCTACGAGCAGTACTTC. It encodes CASRTDAYEQYF.

The chain is built from TRBV6-5 and TRBJ2-7; unclear D gene. V shed 6 bases and J shed 4 bases, with 19 bases lying between them. Germline V gene lookup returns CDR1 MNHEY and CDR2 SVGAGI. The CDR3 totals 15 residues. CDR3 DNA: TGTGCCAGCAGCCTCCTTCCCCCAAGAACATACGAGCAGTACTTC. Translation: CASSLLPPRTYEQYF.

The chain links TRBV4-2 to TRBJ2-3, with D tentatively TRBD2 (6 bases). V dropped 1 base and J dropped 0 bases, with 11 bases sitting between them. Per the germline V gene, CDR1 is LGHNA and CDR2 is YNFKEQ. The CDR3 is 16 residues long. CDR3 nucleotide sequence: TGTGCCAGCAGCCAAGTGGTGGGGGGTAGCACAGATACGCAGTATTTT. Translated: CASSQVVGGSTDTQYF.

This chain links TRBV30 with TRBJ2-3; 7 bases map to TRBD1. Germline CDR1 and CDR2: GTSNPN and SVGIG (reference sequence). The CDR3 is 14 amino acids. The trim removed 4 bases at V and 3 bases at J, leaving 7 bases unmatched. CDR3 in amino acids: CAWNPGGGTDTQYF. Written as DNA, the CDR3 is TGTGCCTGGAATCCAGGGGGTGGGACAGATACGCAGTATTTT.

The chain joins TRBV6-6 to TRBJ2-7, with a weak D call TRBD2 (6 bases). Germline V gives CDR1 MNHNY, CDR2 SVGAGI (reference sequence). The CDR3 is 12 residues long. V lost 6 bases and J lost 3, with 9 bases in between. The CDR3 bases are TGTGCCAGCAGGGGGAGGTTCTACGAGCAGTACTTC. Its translation is CASRGRFYEQYF.

As concerns this clone: Other DNA variants within this sample encode the same CDR3. The chain joins TRBV6-5 to TRBJ2-7; weak D call: TRBD2 (5 bases). CDR1 and CDR2 from the germline V gene are MNHEY and SVGAGI. With 2 bases removed from V and 4 bases from J, the gap between germline ends came to 9 bases. This CDR3 region has 13 residues. The chain's CDR3 is CASSYSRGYEQYF. For the CDR3, the DNA is TGTGCCAGCAGTTACAGTCGGGGTTACGAGCAGTACTTC.

The chain uses TRBV19 and TRBJ1-5; 7 bases align to TRBD1. The germline gives CDR1 LNHDA, CDR2 SQIVND (reference sequence). V lost 6 bases, J lost 7 bases, and 9 bases stayed unmatched. The CDR3 runs to 14 residues. In DNA form, the CDR3 reads TGTGCCAGTAGAATGACAGGGTCCAGCCAGCCCCAGCATTTT. Its protein product is CASRMTGSSQPQHF.

The chain is built from TRBV6-1 and TRBJ1-4; 7 bases fit TRBD1. CDR1 is MNHNS and CDR2 is SASEGT in the germline V gene. The ends lost 6 bases at V and 8 bases at J; junction bases unmatched: 6. The length of the CDR3 is 13 residues. CDR3: CASRRGQQEKLFF. CDR3 sequence (DNA): TGTGCCAGCAGAAGGGGACAGCAAGAAAAACTGTTTTTT.

The chain employs TRBV27 and TRBJ2-2; D call uncertain. The germline V gene has CDR1 MNHEY and CDR2 SMNVEV (reference sequence). V lost 0 bases and J 9 bases, leaving 8 bases between the germline ends. The CDR3 consists of 13 residues. The CDR3 sequence: CASSLSLGRELFF. CDR3 coding DNA: TGTGCCAGCAGTTTATCGCTAGGCCGGGAGCTGTTTTTT.

This chain connects TRBV7-9 to TRBJ1-4; no clear D. The CDR3 loop spans 16 amino acids. Germline V gene lookup returns CDR1 SEHNR and CDR2 FQNEAQ (reference sequence). The ends were cut back, 5 bases at V and 6 bases at J, with 19 bases in the middle. Here the CDR3 reads CASSRGDAPRDEKLFF. CDR3 in DNA: TGTGCCAGCAGCCGCGGGGATGCACCCCGGGATGAAAAACTGTTTTTT.

V usage is TRBV27 and J usage is TRBJ1-4; possibly TRBD1 for D (6 bases). Per germline, CDR1 MNHEY and CDR2 SMNVEV (reference sequence). V was pared by 7 bases and J by 3 bases, with 12 bases between. The CDR3 totals 14 residues. The CDR3 spells CASIPQGANEKLFF. For the CDR3, the DNA is TGTGCCAGCATTCCACAGGGTGCTAATGAAAAACTGTTTTTT.